Presented here are 9 T cell receptor beta chains from one specimen sequenced in a study of CD8 T cells in ankylosing spondylitis. TCRdb analysed the 5' RACE reads with MiXCR anew, one entry per CDR3 protein. The table records 150,000 to 200,000 distinct CDR3 sequences, roughly a third of them present only once. The sample taken for sequencing was synovial fluid, either unsorted or a sorted T cell fraction (not recorded which). The receptors shown here come from a male donor with ankylosing spondylitis.

V gene TRBV5-1 combines with J gene TRBJ2-5; D uncertain. Between the trimmed V and J ends, which lost 0 bases and 4 bases, there was a span of 10 bases. The CDR3 runs 14 residues. Germline-derived CDR1 and CDR2 are SGHRS and YFSETQ. The CDR3 nucleotides are TGCGCCAGCAGCTTGGACTCGCGAGGAGAGACCCAGTACTTC. Residues: CASSLDSRGETQYF.

This clonotype has a handful of counts. The V and J genes are TRBV5-1 and TRBJ2-3; D might be TRBD2 (5 bases). CDR1 and CDR2 from the germline V gene are SGHRS and YFSETQ. This CDR3 contains 13 residues. Trimming shortened V by 8 bases and J by 0 bases, and 10 bases separated the two germline ends. The CDR3 nucleotides read TGCGCCAGTAGCGACGGGAGCACAGATACGCAGTATTTT. Translating it yields CASSDGSTDTQYF.

The chain links TRBV5-1 to TRBJ2-1, with 12 bases lining up with TRBD1. J lost 6 bases, V lost 4 bases, and 2 bases had no gene match. CDR1 and CDR2 from the germline V gene are SGHRS and YFSETQ. CDR3 length: 14 residues. The chain's CDR3 is CASSPGQGANEQFF. The DNA for the CDR3 is TGCGCCAGCAGCCCGGGACAGGGGGCCAATGAGCAGTTCTTC.

With respect to this clonotype: Its ends do not fully match the called genes, so a read error is possible. The genes are TRBV7-7 and TRBJ2-2; TRBD1 aligns across 7 bases. CDR1 is SSHAT and CDR2 is FNYEAQ in the germline V gene (reference sequence). This CDR3 has 14 amino acids. The CDR3 coding sequence is TGTGCTAGCAGCCTTACAGGGGTCACCGGGGAGCTGTTTTTT. Its translation is CASSLTGVTGELFF.

Only a few counts were recorded for this clonotype. The V call is TRBV12-3 or TRBV12-4, the J call TRBJ2-5, with D possibly being TRBD1 (5 bases). The CDR3 has 13 residues. V lost 10 bases, J lost 1 base, and 13 bases lay in between. In nucleotides, the CDR3 is TGTGCCACTTCCGGTGGGGCCCAAGAGACCCAGTACTTC. Translation: CATSGGAQETQYF.

This clonotype appeared many times. This chain connects TRBV6-2 or TRBV6-3 to TRBJ2-6, with D unresolved. Trimming took 0 bases from V and 2 from J, leaving 5 bases between them. Per germline, CDR1 MNHEY and CDR2 SVGEGT. The CDR3 totals 15 residues. In DNA, the CDR3 is TGTGCCAGCAGTTACTCGGGGACTGGGGCCAACGTCCTGACTTTC. Protein sequence: CASSYSGTGANVLTF.

The chain links TRBV10-3 to TRBJ2-7; D gene ambiguous. The CDR3 runs 14 residues. Germline loops: CDR1 ENHRY, CDR2 SYGVKD. The V end was cut by 2 bases, the J end by 2 bases, with 10 bases between. The CDR3 loop is CAISEIVRPYEQYF. The CDR3 coding sequence is TGTGCCATCAGTGAGATCGTAAGACCCTACGAGCAGTACTTC.

This clonotype was detected only a few times. The rearrangement uses TRBV12-3 or TRBV12-4 and TRBJ2-5; 8 positions match TRBD1. Unmatched junction bases numbered 4, after V lost 6 bases and J lost 4 bases. This CDR3 has 13 residues. The CDR3 region has the DNA TGTGCCAGCAGCTTGACAGGGGTAGAGACCCAGTACTTC. It specifies CASSLTGVETQYF.

This sequence joins TRBV28 and TRBJ2-4, with D possibly being TRBD2 (5 bases). The length of the CDR3 is 12 residues. The V and J ends lost 8 bases and 0 bases respectively, with 5 bases between them. Germline V gives CDR1 MDHEN, CDR2 SYDVKM. The DNA of the CDR3 is TGTGCCAGCGGACTAGCCAAAAACATTCAGTACTTC. It translates to CASGLAKNIQYF.